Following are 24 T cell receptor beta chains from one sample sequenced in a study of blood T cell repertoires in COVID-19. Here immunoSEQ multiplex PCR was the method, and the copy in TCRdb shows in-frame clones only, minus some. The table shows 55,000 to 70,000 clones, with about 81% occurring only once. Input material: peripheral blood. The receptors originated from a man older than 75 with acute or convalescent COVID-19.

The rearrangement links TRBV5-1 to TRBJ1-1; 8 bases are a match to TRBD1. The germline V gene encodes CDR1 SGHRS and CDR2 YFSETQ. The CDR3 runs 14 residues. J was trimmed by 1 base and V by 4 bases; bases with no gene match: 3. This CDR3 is CASSVTGANTEAFF. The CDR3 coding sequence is TGCGCCAGCAGCGTGACAGGGGCGAACACTGAAGCTTTCTTT.

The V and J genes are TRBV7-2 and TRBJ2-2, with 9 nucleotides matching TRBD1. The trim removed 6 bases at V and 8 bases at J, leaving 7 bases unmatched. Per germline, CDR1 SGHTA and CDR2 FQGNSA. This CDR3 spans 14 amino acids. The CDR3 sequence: CASSPTGGTGELFF. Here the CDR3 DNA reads TGTGCCAGCAGTCCTACAGGGGGCACGGGGGAGCTGTTTTTT.

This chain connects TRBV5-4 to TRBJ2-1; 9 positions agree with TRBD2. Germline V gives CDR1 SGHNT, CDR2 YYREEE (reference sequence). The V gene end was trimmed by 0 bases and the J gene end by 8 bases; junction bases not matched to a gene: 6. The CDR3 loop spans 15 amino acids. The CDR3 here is CASSLVGLARDEQFF. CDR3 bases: TGTGCCAGCAGCTTGGTGGGACTAGCCCGCGATGAGCAGTTCTTC.

The CDR3 DNA is TGTGCCAGCAGAGGGGGATCTAGCACAGATACGCAGTATTTT. Its protein product is CASRGGSSTDTQYF. The V call is TRBV6-5, the J call TRBJ2-3; D is perhaps TRBD1 (6 bases). The CDR3 runs 14 residues. V was trimmed by 6 bases and J by 0 bases, leaving 10 bases between them. Per germline, CDR1 MNHEY and CDR2 SVGAGI.

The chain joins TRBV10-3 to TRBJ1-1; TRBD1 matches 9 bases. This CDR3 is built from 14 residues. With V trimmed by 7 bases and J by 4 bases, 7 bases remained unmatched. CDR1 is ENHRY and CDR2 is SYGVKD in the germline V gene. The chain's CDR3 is CAITRDREVTEAFF. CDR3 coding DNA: TGTGCCATCACCCGGGACAGGGAGGTCACTGAAGCTTTCTTT.

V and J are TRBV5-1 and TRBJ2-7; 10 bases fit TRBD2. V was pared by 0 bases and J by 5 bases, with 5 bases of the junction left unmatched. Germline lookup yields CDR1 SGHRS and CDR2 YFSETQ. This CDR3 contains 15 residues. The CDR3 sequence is CASSLALAGGNEQYF. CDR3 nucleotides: TGCGCCAGCAGCTTGGCGTTAGCGGGAGGTAACGAGCAGTACTTC. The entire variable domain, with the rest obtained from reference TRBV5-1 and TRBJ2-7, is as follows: KAGVTQTPRYLIKTRGQQVTLSCSPISGHRSVSWYQQTPGQGLQFLFEYFSETQRNKGNFPGRFSGRQFSNSRSEMNVSTLELGDSALYLCASSLALAGGNEQYFGPGTRLTVT.

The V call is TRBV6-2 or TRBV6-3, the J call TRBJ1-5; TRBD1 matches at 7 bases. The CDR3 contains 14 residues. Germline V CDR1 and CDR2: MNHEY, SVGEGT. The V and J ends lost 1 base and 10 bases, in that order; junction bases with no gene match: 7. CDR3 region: CASSYYQGDYPQHF. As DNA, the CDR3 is TGTGCCAGCAGTTACTATCAGGGGGATTATCCCCAGCATTTT.

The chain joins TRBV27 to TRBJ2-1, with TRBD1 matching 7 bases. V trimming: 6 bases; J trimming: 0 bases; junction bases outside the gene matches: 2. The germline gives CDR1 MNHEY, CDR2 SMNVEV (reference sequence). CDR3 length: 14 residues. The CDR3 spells CASRDRSSYNEQFF. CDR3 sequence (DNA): TGTGCCAGCAGGGACAGGAGCTCCTACAATGAGCAGTTCTTC.

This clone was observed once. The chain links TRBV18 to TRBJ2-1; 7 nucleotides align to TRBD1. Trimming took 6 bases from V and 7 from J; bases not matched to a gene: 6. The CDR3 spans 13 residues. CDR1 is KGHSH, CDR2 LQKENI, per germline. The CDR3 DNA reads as TGTGCCAGCTCGCGACAGGGTTTGAATGAGCAGTTCTTC. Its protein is CASSRQGLNEQFF.

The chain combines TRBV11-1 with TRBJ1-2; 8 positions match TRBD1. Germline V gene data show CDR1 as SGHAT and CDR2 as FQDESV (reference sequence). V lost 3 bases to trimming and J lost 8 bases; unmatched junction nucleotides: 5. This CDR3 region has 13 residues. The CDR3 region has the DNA TGTGCCAGCAGCTTTCGGACAGGGAGAGGCTACACCTTC. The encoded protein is CASSFRTGRGYTF.

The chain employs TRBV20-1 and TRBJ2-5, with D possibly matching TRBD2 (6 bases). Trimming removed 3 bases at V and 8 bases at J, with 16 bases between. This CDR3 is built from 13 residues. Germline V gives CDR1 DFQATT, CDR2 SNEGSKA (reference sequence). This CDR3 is CSASRDSQGTQYF. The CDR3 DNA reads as TGCAGTGCTAGTCGGGACTCCCAGGGCACCCAGTACTTC.

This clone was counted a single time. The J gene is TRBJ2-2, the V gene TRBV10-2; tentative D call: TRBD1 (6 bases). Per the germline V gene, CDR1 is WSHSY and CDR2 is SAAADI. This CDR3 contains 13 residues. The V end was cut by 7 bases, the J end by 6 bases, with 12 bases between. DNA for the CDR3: TGCGCCAGCACAAATAACAGGGCCGGGGAGCTGTTTTTT. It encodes CASTNNRAGELFF.

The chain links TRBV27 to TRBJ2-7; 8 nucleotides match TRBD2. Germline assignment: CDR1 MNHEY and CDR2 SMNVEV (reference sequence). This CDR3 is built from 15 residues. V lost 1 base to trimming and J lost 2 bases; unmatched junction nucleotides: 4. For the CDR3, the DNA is TGTGCCAGCAGTTTATTCGCGGGAGGAACCTACGAGCAGTACTTC. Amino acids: CASSLFAGGTYEQYF.

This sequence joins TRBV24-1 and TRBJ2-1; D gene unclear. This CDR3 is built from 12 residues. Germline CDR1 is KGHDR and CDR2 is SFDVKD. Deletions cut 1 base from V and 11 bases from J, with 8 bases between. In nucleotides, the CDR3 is TGTGCCACCAGTGATTTTACGACAAAGCAGTTCTTC. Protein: CATSDFTTKQFF.

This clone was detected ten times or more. The CDR3 reads CASSQDLEGAAFF. In DNA form, the CDR3 reads TGTGCCAGCAGCCAAGATCTTGAAGGGGCGGCTTTCTTT. V and J are TRBV14 and TRBJ1-1; weak D call: TRBD1 (5 bases). The CDR3 extends over 13 amino acids. V gave up 0 bases and J gave up 11 bases, with 13 bases separating them. Germline V CDR1 and CDR2: SGHDN, FVKESK.

The CDR3 region is CASSLGEGTSGRMYNEQFF. DNA of the CDR3: TGTGCCAGCAGCTTAGGCGAGGGGACTAGCGGGAGGATGTACAATGAGCAGTTCTTC. The chain has TRBV7-2 and TRBJ2-1, with 15 nucleotides matching TRBD2. CDR1 and CDR2 (germline): SGHTA, FQGNSA. The length of the CDR3 is 19 residues. The J segment lost 4 bases and the V segment lost 1 base, leaving 8 bases of the junction unmatched.

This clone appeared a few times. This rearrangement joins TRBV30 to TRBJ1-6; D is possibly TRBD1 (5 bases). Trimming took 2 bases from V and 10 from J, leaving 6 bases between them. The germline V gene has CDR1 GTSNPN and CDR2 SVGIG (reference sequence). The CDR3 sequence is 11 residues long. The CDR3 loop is CAWSQGSPLHF. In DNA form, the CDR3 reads TGTGCCTGGAGTCAGGGCTCACCCCTCCACTTT.

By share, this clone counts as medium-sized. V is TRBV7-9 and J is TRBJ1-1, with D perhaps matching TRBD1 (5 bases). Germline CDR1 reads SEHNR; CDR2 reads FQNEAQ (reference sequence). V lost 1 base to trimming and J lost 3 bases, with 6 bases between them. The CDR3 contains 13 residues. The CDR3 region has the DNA TGTGCCAGCAGCTTAGGACAGCACACTGAAGCTTTCTTT. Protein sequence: CASSLGQHTEAFF.

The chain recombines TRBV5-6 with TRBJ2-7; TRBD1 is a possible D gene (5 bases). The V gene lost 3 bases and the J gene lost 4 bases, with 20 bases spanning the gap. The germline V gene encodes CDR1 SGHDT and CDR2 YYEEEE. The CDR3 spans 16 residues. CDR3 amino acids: CASSSTREIRPYEQYF. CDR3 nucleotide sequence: TGTGCCAGCAGCTCCACCAGGGAAATCCGACCTTACGAGCAGTACTTC.

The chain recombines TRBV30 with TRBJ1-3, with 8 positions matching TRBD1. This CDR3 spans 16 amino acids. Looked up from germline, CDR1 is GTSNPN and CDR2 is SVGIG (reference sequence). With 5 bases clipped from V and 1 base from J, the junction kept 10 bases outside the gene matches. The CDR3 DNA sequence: TGTGCCTGGGATTCAGGGGGCCAGTGGTCTGGAAACACCATATATTTT. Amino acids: CAWDSGGQWSGNTIYF.

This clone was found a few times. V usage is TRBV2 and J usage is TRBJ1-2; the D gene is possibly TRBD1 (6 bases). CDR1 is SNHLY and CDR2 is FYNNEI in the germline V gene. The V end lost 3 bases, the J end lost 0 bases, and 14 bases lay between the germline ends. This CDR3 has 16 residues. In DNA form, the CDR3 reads TGTGCCAGCAGTGAGGTCCGGACAGCCTCTAACTATGGCTACACCTTC. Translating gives CASSEVRTASNYGYTF. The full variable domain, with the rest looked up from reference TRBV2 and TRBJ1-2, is EPEVTQTPSHQVTQMGQEVILRCVPISNHLYFYWYRQILGQKVEFLVSFYNNEISEKSEIFDDQFSVERPDGSNFTLKIRSTKLEDSAMYFCASSEVRTASNYGYTFGSGTRLTVV.

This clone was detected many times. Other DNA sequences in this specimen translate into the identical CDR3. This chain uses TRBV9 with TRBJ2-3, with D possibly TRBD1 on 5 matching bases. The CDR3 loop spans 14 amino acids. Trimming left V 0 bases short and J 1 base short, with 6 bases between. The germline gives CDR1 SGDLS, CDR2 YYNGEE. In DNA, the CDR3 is TGTGCCAGCAGCGTAGGCAGGGGCACAGATACGCAGTATTTT. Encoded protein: CASSVGRGTDTQYF.

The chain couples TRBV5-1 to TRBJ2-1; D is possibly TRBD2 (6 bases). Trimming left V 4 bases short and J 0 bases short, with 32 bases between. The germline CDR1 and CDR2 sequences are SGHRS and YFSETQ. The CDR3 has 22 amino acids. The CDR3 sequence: CASSLSRHLTRGGLSSYNEQFF. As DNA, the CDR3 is TGCGCCAGCAGCCTAAGCCGCCATCTAACCCGGGGCGGACTAAGCTCCTACAATGAGCAGTTCTTC. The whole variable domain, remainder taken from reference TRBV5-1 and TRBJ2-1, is KAGVTQTPRYLIKTRGQQVTLSCSPISGHRSVSWYQQTPGQGLQFLFEYFSETQRNKGNFPGRFSGRQFSNSRSEMNVSTLELGDSALYLCASSLSRHLTRGGLSSYNEQFFGPGTRLTVL.

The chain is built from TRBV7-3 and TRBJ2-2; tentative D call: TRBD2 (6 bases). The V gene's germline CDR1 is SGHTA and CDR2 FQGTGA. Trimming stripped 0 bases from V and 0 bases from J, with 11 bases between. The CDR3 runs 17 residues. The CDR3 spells CASSLTGTGANTGELFF. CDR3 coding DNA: TGTGCCAGCAGCTTAACGGGGACGGGGGCGAACACCGGGGAGCTGTTTTTT.